This T cell receptor beta chain was identified in a study of T cells in Graves' hyperthyroidism and ophthalmopathy (dated by TCRdb to the late 2010s). General notes on the study: TCR V-J signatures able to tell the groups apart were searched for in a discovery cohort of some 100 patients, of whom more than 40 had Graves' ophthalmopathy and more than 55 had stable Graves' hyperthyroidism. An independent validation cohort of 18 to 20 hyperthyroidism patients and 17 patients who later progressed to ophthalmopathy tested prospective prediction of ophthalmopathy. For training and testing, the 100 or so patients in the discovery cohort were randomly divided in a 7:3 ratio. Thyroid tissue and blood T-cell repertoires from six Graves' hyperthyroidism patients were also compared in the study. Once sampling was done, hyperthyroidism patients were given methimazole at a starting dose of 30 mg daily, whereas ophthalmopathy patients were given high-dose intravenous methylprednisolone. According to the paper, TCR Vbeta CDR3 sequencing was carried out on some 130 peripheral blood samples, which came from over 40 ophthalmopathy, 75 or so hyperthyroidism and around 17 progressor patients.

Stable Graves' hyperthyroidism was defined as no progression to ophthalmopathy during 18 months of follow-up. The hyperthyroidism patients were between 18 and 65 years old and newly diagnosed, with a disease duration of less than 2 months. Any patient with an uncontrolled infection, another autoimmune disease, pregnancy or lactation was excluded. Clinical symptoms, serum thyroxine and TRAb, thyroid ultrasound, and orbital computed tomography formed the basis for the diagnoses. Total RNA was extracted using Trizol reagent, and RNA quality was assessed on an Agilent 2100 Bioanalyzer. This clonotype was detected ten times or more. Its antigen is not yet known. Base qualities are not recorded, but no much larger clone differs from it by a single base. General findings and caveats noted by the study authors: Most expanded thyroid clonotypes (frequency above 0.001) were also found in blood, which suggests that blood repertoires may mirror thyroid immune responses. Sample size was not statistically predetermined, and blinding of investigators to group allocation was not performed. In cross-validation, a model built on a 13 V-J signature told ophthalmopathy apart from stable hyperthyroidism with approximately 91% sensitivity and approximately 81% specificity, and in testing the same model reached 80%/75%. During validation, the model predicted progression to ophthalmopathy a median of roughly six months ahead of onset, with more than 55% sensitivity and 72.22% specificity.

TCR beta CDR3 regions were amplified from RNA transcripts. For the first round of RT-PCR on the TCR CDR3, the HTBI primer set was used together with the Qiagen OneStep RT-PCR kit. Libraries were constructed in a second round of multiplex PCR, after which size selection and purification were carried out. Sequencing of the libraries was done on an Illumina HiSeq2000 using paired-end 100 bp reads. The original pipeline was this. SOAPnuke was used to process the raw data, throwing out any read that contained adapters or uncalled bases, had a mean Phred below 15, or lacked an exact constant-primer or identifier match. High-quality paired reads were merged using COPE v1.2.5, and each unique nucleotide sequence was defined as a clonotype. MiTCR v1.1 was used to align clonotypes to the IMGT TRBV, TRBD and TRBJ reference segments. The analysis was restricted to V-J combinations with a frequency above 0.0001, which together covered just over 99% of the repertoires. A TCS score was defined as the ratio of F50 (clonal expansion) to E x V (chaos), with BLOSUM62-based TCRdist applied between CDR3 peptides within each V-J. Welch's t-statistics and random forest reduced 500 to 550 V-J features to 13, which were used in a naive Bayes classifier (R e1071). The Morisita-Horn index was used to measure how similar the thyroid and blood repertoires were. TCRdb trimmed the raw reads at Q25, called clones with MiXCR and kept productive beta chains. One record per CDR3 amino acid sequence lists the most common genes and DNA. The authors' filters were not applied to this entry. The sample yields almost 600,000 distinct CDR3 sequences; around 42% were counted once. Approximately 7.5% of the sample is taken by the ten largest.

Reading the germline V gene (reference sequence) gives CDR1 DFQATT and CDR2 SNEGSKA. Compared with germline, V lacks 6 bases and J lacks 4 bases; bases without a gene match: 11. Including the terminal cysteine and phenylalanine, the CDR3 comprises 15 residues. The DNA shown is the 45-base CDR3, in frame from base 1. Rearrangement joined TRBV20-1 to TRBJ1-1, and TRBD1 aligns with 10 junction nucleotides. The sample taken for sequencing was peripheral blood or thyroid tissue (not recorded which). The source is a young woman with Graves' hyperthyroidism. In nucleotides, the sequence is TGCAGTGCCGACCGGGACAGGGGTATGAGCACTGAAGCTTTCTTT. This is translated as CSADRDRGMSTEAFF.